The following is a T cell receptor beta chain sequence with its context. Its matching antigen is unknown. Profiling relied on immunoSEQ multiplex PCR, and the TCRdb table lists in-frame clones only, not all of them. Of 5,800 or so clones listed, roughly 76% are singletons. The germline CDR1 and CDR2 sequences are MNHEY and SMNVEV (reference sequence). The CDR3 spans 16 residues. V dropped 0 bases and J dropped 6 bases, with 16 bases sitting between them. Between about 2014 and 2018, patients underwent resection in Japan or China. The data derive from a study of immune evolution from preneoplasia to lung adenocarcinoma. Study-level background: HLA loss of heterozygosity: under 7.5% AIS, about 15% MIA, around 33% ADC, none AAH.

Overall study results and limits: Top clone share appeared to fall from AAH through AIS, MIA, adenocarcinoma. Later-stage lesions appeared to have more T cells, more diversity, less clonality.

The sequence was obtained from a person aged 65 to 85 with lung adenocarcinoma. The gene calls are TRBV27 and TRBJ2-3; a weak D match, TRBD2 (7 bases). Sequenced input: FFPE minimally invasive lung adenocarcinoma tissue. The CDR3 nucleotides read TGTGCCAGCAGTTTATCGGGGGGGCTAGGGTACGATACGCAGTATTTT. This gives the protein CASSLSGGLGYDTQYF.